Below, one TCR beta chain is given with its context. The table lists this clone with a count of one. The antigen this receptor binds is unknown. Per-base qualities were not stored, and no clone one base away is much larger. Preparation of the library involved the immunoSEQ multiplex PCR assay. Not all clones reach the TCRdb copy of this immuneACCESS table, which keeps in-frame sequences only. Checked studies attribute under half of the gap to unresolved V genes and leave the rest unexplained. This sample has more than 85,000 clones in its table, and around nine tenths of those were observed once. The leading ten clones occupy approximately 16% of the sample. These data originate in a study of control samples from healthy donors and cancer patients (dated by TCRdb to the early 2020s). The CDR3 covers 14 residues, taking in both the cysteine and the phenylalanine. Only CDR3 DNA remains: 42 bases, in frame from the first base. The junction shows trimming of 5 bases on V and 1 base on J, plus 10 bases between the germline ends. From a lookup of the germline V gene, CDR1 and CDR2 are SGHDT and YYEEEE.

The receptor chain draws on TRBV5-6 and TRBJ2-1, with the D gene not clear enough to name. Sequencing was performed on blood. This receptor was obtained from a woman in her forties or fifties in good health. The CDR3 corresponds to CASRFGVSYNEQFF. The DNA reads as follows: TGTGCCAGCAGATTTGGGGTTTCCTACAATGAGCAGTTCTTC.